These 5 T cell receptor beta chains share one sample of origin, sequenced in a study of cytomegalovirus exposure and HLA in healthy donors. With 60 Vbeta and 13 Jbeta primers, the PCR was carried out. The table came from immunoSEQ multiplex PCR; TCRdb's copy has only in-frame clones and leaves some out. The sample has about 150,000 clones, nearly 80% seen once; the top ten hold 2.2%. The sample taken for sequencing was PBMCs. All receptors come from a young man in good health and CMV-seronegative.

The CDR3 coding sequence is TGTGCCAGCAGCTTCGGGGATACGCAGTATTTT. Translated, it gives CASSFGDTQYF. The chain combines TRBV11-3 with TRBJ2-3; D gene uncertain. The CDR3 runs to 11 residues. V was cut by 3 bases and J by 6 bases, with 4 bases left in between. Germline V lookup: CDR1 SGHNT, CDR2 YENEEA.

The chain joins TRBV27 to TRBJ2-1, with a weak D call TRBD2 (6 bases). Per the germline V gene, CDR1 is MNHEY and CDR2 is SMNVEV (reference sequence). V lost 2 bases and J lost 3, with 11 bases in between. The CDR3 has 15 amino acids. This chain's CDR3 is CASSLSGLNYNEQFF. The DNA of the CDR3 is TGTGCCAGCAGTTTAAGCGGGCTGAACTACAATGAGCAGTTCTTC.

The chain carries TRBV7-2 and TRBJ2-5; 8 nucleotides match TRBD2. This CDR3 is built from 13 residues. After removal of 2 bases from V and 7 bases from J, the junction contained 3 bases not matched to a gene. Germline values: CDR1 SGHTA, CDR2 FQGNSA. CDR3 protein: CASSLSTSATQYF. In nucleotides, the CDR3 is TGTGCCAGCAGCTTATCGACTAGCGCGACCCAGTACTTC.

This clone occurred once. The identical CDR3 is also encoded by other nucleotide sequences in the sample. The chain recombines TRBV19 with TRBJ2-7; possible D gene TRBD2, 6 bases. V lost 6 bases, J lost 3 bases, and 9 bases lay in between. The CDR3 is 12 residues long. Germline V gives CDR1 LNHDA, CDR2 SQIVND (reference sequence). The chain's CDR3 is CASSGGSYEQYF. CDR3 DNA sequence: TGTGCCAGTAGCGGGGGAAGCTACGAGCAGTACTTC.

The V gene is TRBV5-1, the J gene TRBJ1-3; no clear D gene. The germline CDR1 and CDR2 sequences are SGHRS and YFSETQ. V lost 5 bases to trimming and J lost 4 bases, with 19 bases between them. The CDR3 is made up of 16 amino acids. The CDR3 DNA is TGCGCCAGCAGTCTGAATGGACTTGGATCCGGAAACACCATATATTTT. Translation gives CASSLNGLGSGNTIYF.